The rows below give T cell receptor beta chains drawn from one sample of a study of cytomegalovirus exposure and HLA in healthy donors. Produced via immunoSEQ multiplex PCR; TCRdb's table is partial and in-frame only. This repertoire shows over 150,000 clones, about 76% found once; its top ten account for approximately 8%. The sample taken for sequencing was PBMCs. All receptors come from a man aged 25-45 years in good health and CMV-seropositive. Each CDR3 is given with its conserved first and last residue. Each record gives: clone size, V gene, J gene, D gene, CDR3 protein, CDR3 DNA. A D gene is named only where the DNA matches it firmly. Not every row has a clone size; where given, it reads once, few, many or a size class.

-,TRBV9,TRBJ2-5,-,CASSVGTSEETQYF,TGTGCCAGCAGCGTAGGGACATCGGAAGAGACCCAGTACTTC
few,TRBV7-9,TRBJ2-5,-,CSSSHTPQETQYF,TGTTCCAGCAGCCATACTCCCCAAGAGACCCAGTACTTC
once,TRBV6-1,TRBJ1-2,-,CASSAAGQNHGYTF,TGTGCCAGCAGTGCGGCAGGGCAGAACCATGGCTACACCTTC
-,TRBV10-3,TRBJ2-5,TRBD2,CAISAPGSGGARETQYF,TGTGCCATCAGTGCCCCTGGGAGCGGGGGGGCCAGGGAGACCCAGTACTTC
-,TRBV6-1,TRBJ1-1,-,CASSDSHF,TGTGCCAGCAGTGATTCACATTTT
-,TRBV6-5,TRBJ2-5,TRBD1,CASSYRTGGETQYF,TGTGCCAGCAGTTACCGGACAGGGGGGGAGACCCAGTACTTC
-,TRBV13,TRBJ2-1,TRBD2,CASSSTSDAAEQFF,TGTGCCAGCAGCTCCACTAGCGATGCCGCTGAGCAGTTCTTC
-,TRBV28,TRBJ2-2,TRBD1,CAGRDRATGELFF,TGTGCCGGCCGGGACAGGGCCACCGGGGAGCTGTTTTTT
-,TRBV29-1,TRBJ1-1,TRBD1,CSVEGQGATEAFF,TGCAGCGTTGAAGGACAGGGGGCCACTGAAGCTTTCTTT
-,TRBV7-2,TRBJ2-7,TRBD1,CASSLVGTGIGEQYF,TGTGCCAGCAGCTTAGTTGGGACAGGGATTGGGGAGCAGTACTTC
-,TRBV5-4,TRBJ1-4,-,CASSLNRALDEKLFF,TGTGCCAGCAGCCTGAACAGGGCATTGGATGAAAAACTGTTTTTT
-,TRBV4-3,TRBJ2-3,TRBD2,CASSQEGTTPSTDTQYF,TGCGCCAGCAGCCAAGAGGGGACTACCCCTAGCACAGATACGCAGTATTTT
-,TRBV5-1,TRBJ1-4,TRBD1,CASSTGTGVEKLFF,TGCGCCAGCAGCACCGGGACAGGGGTCGAAAAACTGTTTTTT
-,TRBV7-9,TRBJ1-4,-,CASSLAEAGKEKLFF,TGTGCCAGCAGCTTAGCGGAGGCGGGGAAAGAAAAACTGTTTTTT
-,TRBV2,TRBJ2-3,TRBD2,CASGGGAGYVTDTQYF,TGTGCCAGCGGCGGGGGGGCGGGCTATGTAACAGATACGCAGTATTTT
-,TRBV5-1,TRBJ2-1,TRBD2,CASSFLAGPIGEQFF,TGCGCCAGCAGCTTCCTAGCGGGCCCTATCGGCGAGCAGTTCTTC
-,TRBV2,TRBJ2-1,-,CASSRRGRVPEQFF,TGTGCCAGCAGTAGGAGGGGTCGGGTCCCTGAGCAGTTCTTC
-,TRBV27,TRBJ1-2,-,CASSFDRFYGYTF,TGTGCCAGCAGTTTCGACAGATTCTATGGCTACACCTTC
-,TRBV19,TRBJ1-1,-,CASSPPGVLVTEAFF,TGTGCCAGTAGCCCTCCGGGGGTCTTAGTAACTGAAGCTTTCTTT
-,TRBV30,TRBJ1-4,-,CAGSNPGGKLLFF,TGTGCCGGTTCTAACCCCGGGGGGAAACTACTGTTTTTT
-,TRBV27,TRBJ2-7,TRBD1,CASRVGLSGTGVSYEQYF,TGTGCCAGCAGAGTAGGACTCTCCGGGACAGGGGTTTCCTACGAGCAGTACTTC
-,TRBV6-1,TRBJ2-7,TRBD1,CASSDARTGRIYEQYF,TGTGCCAGCAGTGACGCTCGGACAGGGAGGATTTACGAGCAGTACTTC
-,TRBV5-4,TRBJ2-7,TRBD1,CASSPPGQGRRGQYF,TGTGCCAGCAGCCCCCCGGGACAGGGGCGGCGAGGGCAGTACTTC
few,TRBV5-8,TRBJ1-2,-,CASRGGGNYGYTF,TGTGCCAGCAGGGGAGGGGGTAACTATGGCTACACCTTC
few,TRBV4-2,TRBJ2-1,TRBD1,CASSQDEGQGAYNEQFF,TGTGCCAGCAGCCAAGATGAAGGACAGGGTGCCTACAATGAGCAGTTCTTC
-,TRBV14,TRBJ2-5,-,CASSPGRGETQYF,TGTGCCAGCAGCCCCGGACGGGGTGAGACCCAGTACTTC
-,TRBV5-5,TRBJ2-3,TRBD2,CASSGGGTDTQYF,TGTGCCAGCAGCGGCGGGGGTACAGATACGCAGTATTTT
-,TRBV27,TRBJ2-1,TRBD1,CASSSQGVAYNEQFF,TGTGCCAGCAGTTCCCAGGGGGTTGCCTACAATGAGCAGTTCTTC
-,TRBV29-1,TRBJ1-2,-,CSVDFFSYGYTF,TGCAGCGTTGATTTTTTCAGCTATGGCTACACCTTC
-,TRBV7-9,TRBJ2-1,-,CASSPEGTTPRNEQFF,TGTGCCAGCAGCCCGGAGGGCACCACCCCGAGGAATGAGCAGTTCTTC
-,TRBV19,TRBJ2-5,TRBD1,CASRSDRAQETQYF,TGTGCCAGTAGATCGGACAGGGCCCAAGAGACCCAGTACTTC
few,TRBV7-9,TRBJ1-2,-,CASSLGSGNGYTF,TGTGCCAGCAGCTTAGGCAGCGGGAATGGCTACACCTTC
-,TRBV5-1,TRBJ2-3,-,CASTPFGAGGDTQYF,TGCGCCAGCACCCCGTTTGGGGCCGGGGGAGATACGCAGTATTTT
-,TRBV27,TRBJ2-3,-,CASSFRRESTDTQYF,TGTGCCAGCAGTTTTCGGCGGGAAAGCACAGATACGCAGTATTTT
-,TRBV5-4,TRBJ1-1,TRBD1,CASSPPDRETEAFF,TGTGCCAGCAGCCCGCCTGACAGGGAGACTGAAGCTTTCTTT
-,TRBV4-1,TRBJ1-2,TRBD1,CASSPSRDRGLGGYTF,TGCGCCAGCAGCCCGTCGAGGGACAGGGGTCTGGGCGGCTACACCTTC
-,TRBV5-1,TRBJ1-2,-,CASSLGQAAGYTF,TGCGCCAGCAGCTTGGGTCAGGCAGCCGGCTACACCTTC
-,TRBV7-8,TRBJ2-7,-,CASSDLQGGTYGQYF,TGTGCCAGCAGTGATCTACAGGGGGGGACCTACGGGCAGTACTTC
-,TRBV6-6,TRBJ1-1,-,CASGRLNTEAFF,TGTGCCAGCGGTCGGTTGAACACTGAAGCTTTCTTT
-,TRBV5-1,TRBJ2-5,-,CASSLAGETQYF,TGCGCCAGCAGCTTGGCGGGGGAGACCCAGTACTTC
-,TRBV6-1,TRBJ2-1,-,CASSDVTREQFF,TGTGCCAGCAGTGATGTTACGCGGGAGCAGTTCTTC
-,TRBV6-1,TRBJ1-5,TRBD1,CASREYRGAQPQHF,TGTGCCAGCAGAGAGTACAGGGGGGCCCAGCCCCAGCATTTT
once,TRBV7-6,TRBJ2-5,TRBD2,CASSLGNRLAGGEGETQYF,TGTGCCAGCAGCTTGGGGAATCGCCTAGCGGGAGGAGAGGGAGAGACCCAGTACTTC
few,TRBV7-9,TRBJ2-2,TRBD2,CASSLSTSGDPGELFF,TGTGCCAGCAGCCTATCGACTAGCGGGGATCCCGGGGAGCTGTTTTTT
once,TRBV30,TRBJ1-2,-,CAWSGGGWGYTF,TGTGCCTGGAGTGGGGGGGGTTGGGGCTACACCTTC
-,TRBV2,TRBJ1-5,-,CASLRDKNQPQHF,TGTGCCAGTCTCCGGGACAAAAATCAGCCCCAGCATTTT
-,TRBV6-1,TRBJ1-3,TRBD1,CASSEGDRAGNTIYF,TGTGCCAGCAGTGAAGGGGACAGGGCTGGAAACACCATATATTTT
-,TRBV5-4,TRBJ2-1,TRBD2,CASSLIAGGPGNEQFF,TGTGCCAGCAGCTTAATAGCGGGAGGGCCAGGGAATGAGCAGTTCTTC
-,TRBV27,TRBJ2-7,-,CASSRAHRALMDEQYF,TGTGCCAGCAGTCGGGCCCACAGGGCCCTCATGGACGAGCAGTACTTC
once,TRBV25-1,TRBJ2-2,TRBD2,CASSTGGGKAGELFF,TGTGCCAGCAGTACGGGGGGGGGCAAAGCCGGGGAGCTGTTTTTT
-,TRBV11-3,TRBJ2-4,TRBD1,CASSPGQGGNIQYF,TGTGCCAGCAGCCCCGGACAGGGGGGAAACATTCAGTACTTC
-,TRBV27,TRBJ2-1,-,CASSFLMAGSGGNEQFF,TGTGCCAGCAGTTTCTTAATGGCCGGGAGTGGGGGCAATGAGCAGTTCTTC
-,TRBV7-8,TRBJ1-2,-,CASSLGSSGYTF,TGTGCCAGCAGCTTAGGATCGAGTGGCTACACCTTC
-,TRBV5-4,TRBJ2-1,TRBD2,CASSHSGGSSYNEQFF,TGTGCCAGCAGCCATAGCGGGGGAAGCTCCTACAATGAGCAGTTCTTC
-,TRBV29-1,TRBJ2-2,TRBD1,CSVEGTGVNTGELFF,TGCAGCGTTGAGGGGACAGGGGTTAATACCGGGGAGCTGTTTTTT
-,TRBV30,TRBJ2-1,TRBD2,CAWSVGTSGSYDEQFF,TGTGCCTGGAGTGTGGGGACTAGCGGGAGTTACGATGAGCAGTTCTTC
-,TRBV6-5,TRBJ2-7,-,CASRSQGSSSYEQYF,TGTGCCAGCAGATCTCAGGGGTCCAGCTCCTACGAGCAGTACTTC